This T cell receptor (beta chain) stems from a study of blood T cell repertoires in COVID-19. Clones were read by immunoSEQ multiplex PCR, and TCRdb kept only the in-frame ones, dropping some. The table has approximately 200,000 clones, roughly 87% seen once. Concerning this clone: In the same sample, other DNA sequences code for this CDR3.

The CDR3 has 14 amino acids. Germline CDR1 reads LGHNA; CDR2 reads YSLEER. Trimming stripped 0 bases from V and 0 bases from J, with 5 bases between. The sample comprised PBMCs or T cells enriched from blood (not recorded which). The rearrangement links TRBV4-3 to TRBJ1-1; no clear D. The source is a woman aged 25 to 45 who had recovered from COVID-19. The CDR3 protein is CASSQDILNTEAFF. CDR3 DNA sequence: TGCGCCAGCAGCCAAGATATTCTGAACACTGAAGCTTTCTTT.